This TCR beta chain emerged from a study of control samples from healthy donors and cancer patients. The CDR3 has 12 amino acids. Trimming left V 0 bases short and J 11 bases short, with 9 bases between. Germline assignment: CDR1 SGHNT and CDR2 YYREEE (reference sequence). Measured with immunoSEQ multiplex PCR; TCRdb has only the in-frame clones, and not every one. The sample has some 74,000 clones; 94% are singletons. Sequenced material: blood. The rearrangement links TRBV5-4 to TRBJ1-5, with D perhaps matching TRBD1 (6 bases). The receptor was isolated from a woman aged 25 to 39 in good health. The CDR3 nucleotides read TGTGCCAGCAGCTTGGATAGGGGGGCCCAGCATTTT. Amino acids: CASSLDRGAQHF. The full variable domain, completed using reference TRBV5-4 and TRBJ1-5, is ETGVTQSPTHLIKTRGQQVTLRCSSQSGHNTVSWYQQALGQGPQFIFQYYREEENGRGNFPPRFSGLQFPNYSSELNVNALELDDSALYLCASSLDRGAQHFGDGTRLSIL.